The source of this TCR beta chain is a study of control samples from healthy donors and cancer patients. The CDR3 has 15 residues. Germline V gene lookup returns CDR1 MDHEN and CDR2 SYDVKM. With 3 bases removed from V and 1 base from J, the gap between germline ends came to 10 bases. This table comes from immunoSEQ multiplex PCR, and its TCRdb copy is limited to in-frame clones, with some not included. The repertoire holds around 94,000 clones, with 90% to 95% as singletons. The source is a woman aged 25 to 39 in good health. The sequenced material came from blood. V and J are TRBV28 and TRBJ1-5; a weak D match, TRBD1 (5 bases). This CDR3 reads CASSLVRASNQPQHF. In nucleotides, the CDR3 is TGTGCCAGCAGTTTGGTCAGGGCCAGCAATCAGCCCCAGCATTTT.